The clone carrying this T cell receptor beta chain was counted only a few times. Its target is unknown. Germline CDR1 LNHNV, CDR2 YYDKDF (reference sequence). This CDR3 comprises 17 residues. V lost 2 bases to trimming and J lost 4 bases; unmatched junction nucleotides: 10. A second PCR of roughly 7 to 11 cycles used a sample-barcoded 5' primer and a J-beta primer mix. TCRdb re-derived calls from the 5' RACE reads in MiXCR, one entry per CDR3 protein. The profile shows roughly 1,500,000 distinct CDR3 sequences, about 35% of them singletons. The data were obtained in a study of blood T cells in healthy people across ages. Sample donors were healthy Caucasian individuals that came from Russia, aged 6 to 90. Findings and caveats of the study: Changes seen in expanded clonotypes were possibly confounded by donor CMV status left unknown.

The sample taken for sequencing was blood. This TCR derives from a woman under 40 in good health. The chain joins TRBV15 to TRBJ2-3; 9 bases align to TRBD2. The CDR3 region has the DNA TGTGCCACCAGCAGATCCGTCGCTAGCGGGATGGCAGATACGCAGTATTTT. This gives the protein CATSRSVASGMADTQYF.